This record concerns one TCR beta chain sequence. Its antigen is not known. Specified treatment: roughly ten-day PBMC culture with coronavirus spike peptide pools or control peptides (ViraFEST assay). The data originate from a study of vaccination and CD4 T cells after COVID-19. Study information: The convalescents included six males and four females, and among them two were Hispanic while seven were Caucasian. Participants were given two doses of BNT162b2 or mRNA-1273 vaccine. Study-wide findings and caveats: The study found median SARS-CoV-2-reactive clonotypes rising from roughly 19 to 38, not significantly.

At the Johns Hopkins FTIC core, DNA taken from cultured CD4+ T cells was sequenced by way of the Oncomine TCR Beta short-read assay. Researchers extracted genomic DNA from CD4+ T cells that had been cultured. MiXCR, applied by TCRdb to the PCR reads, yields one record per CDR3 protein. The sample contains 10,000 to 14,000 distinct CDR3 sequences, 65% of which appear only once. This clonotype was sampled from a human donor who had recovered from COVID-19. Sequenced here: CD4+ T cells from blood, cultured in vitro, sampled before SARS-CoV-2 vaccination.

CDR3 bases: TGTGCCAGCAGTCCGCGGGGATCCGGGGCCAACGTCCTGACTTTC. Translating it yields CASSPRGSGANVLTF. V gene TRBV6-2 or TRBV6-3 combines with J gene TRBJ2-6; the D gene is possibly TRBD2 (6 bases). The CDR3 covers 15 residues. In germline, CDR1 is MNHEY, CDR2 SVGEGT. With 5 bases removed from V and 4 bases from J, the gap between germline ends came to 12 bases.